The 21 T cell receptor beta chains below all came from one sample that was sequenced in a study of spatial heterogeneity in lung cancer. The time point: sample taken at primary tumor resection. The input material, whole RNA from tumor, nontumor lung or frozen PBMC, was sequenced unsorted. TCRdb reprocessed the 5' RACE reads via MiXCR and lists one record per CDR3 protein. The profile shows approximately 1,000 distinct CDR3 sequences, approximately 66% of them singletons. Sequenced material: PBMCs, taken at surgery. These TCRs come from a male donor with early-stage non-small cell lung cancer.

Comment on this clonotype: This beta chain appears as a stray read in a library generated for alpha chains; its size is not informative. The chain links TRBV3-1 to TRBJ2-7; a possible D gene is TRBD2 (6 bases). The CDR3 runs to 13 residues. The V gene lost 3 bases and the J gene lost 7 bases, with 13 bases spanning the gap. CDR1 LGHDT and CDR2 YNNKEL come from the germline V gene (reference sequence). The CDR3 loop reads CASSHGLAREQYF. The DNA of the CDR3 is TGTGCCAGCAGCCACGGGCTAGCGAGGGAGCAGTACTTC.

Concerning this clonotype itself: This beta chain appears as a stray read in a library generated for alpha chains; its size is not informative. The chain uses TRBV10-1 and TRBJ2-4, with 8 positions matching TRBD1. The CDR3 spans 12 residues. CDR1 WNHNN and CDR2 SYGVQD come from the germline V gene (reference sequence). V shed 7 bases and J 6 bases; nucleotides not matched to a gene: 2. The CDR3 loop reads CASMDRVNIQYF. In DNA form, the CDR3 reads TGCGCCAGCATGGACAGGGTAAACATTCAGTACTTC.

This clonotype was picked up a small number of times. The library was designed around alpha chains, so this beta chain is a stray read whose abundance carries little weight. CDR3 amino acids: CATSDSGGANEQFF. CDR3 in DNA: TGTGCCACCAGTGATTCGGGGGGGGCGAATGAGCAGTTCTTC. V and J are TRBV24-1 and TRBJ2-1; 8 nucleotides align to TRBD2. The V segment lost 2 bases and the J segment 7 bases; nucleotides outside the gene matches: 3. CDR3 size: 14 residues. From germline, CDR1 is KGHDR and CDR2 SFDVKD.

This clonotype was seen a handful of times. This beta chain slipped into a library made for alpha chains as a stray read, so its size is not meaningful. The chain is built from TRBV29-1 and TRBJ2-2, with D perhaps TRBD1 (6 bases). The V gene's germline CDR1 is SQVTM and CDR2 ANQGSEA. The V gene lost 7 bases and the J gene lost 5 bases, with 14 bases spanning the gap. The CDR3 is 13 amino acids. The CDR3 DNA follows: TGCAGCGCTTCAGGGGCCCATACCGGGGAGCTGTTTTTT. Amino acid sequence: CSASGAHTGELFF.

Comment on this clonotype: Little can be read into the size of this beta chain, an off-target read in a library designed for alpha chains. This chain connects TRBV20-1 to TRBJ2-1; 7 positions match TRBD2. The CDR3 extends over 15 amino acids. Germline-derived CDR1 and CDR2 are DFQATT and SNEGSKA (reference sequence). With V trimmed by 5 bases and J by 0 bases, 7 bases remained unmatched. CDR3 sequence (DNA): TGCAGTGCTGCGGCGGGGGTCGGCTCCTACAATGAGCAGTTCTTC. Protein product: CSAAAGVGSYNEQFF.

The sample holds a few counts of this clonotype. This beta chain lies outside the target of a library built for alpha chains; its clone size means little. The gene calls are TRBV24-1 and TRBJ2-3, with TRBD2 identical over 7 bases. The V gene's germline CDR1 is KGHDR and CDR2 SFDVKD. CDR3 size: 19 residues. V trimming: 2 bases; J trimming: 7 bases; junction bases outside the gene matches: 20. The CDR3 loop reads CATSDSPGRERESLHTQYF. The DNA of the CDR3 is TGTGCCACCAGTGATTCGCCCGGGCGCGAGCGGGAATCTCTTCATACGCAGTATTTT.

On this clonotype itself: As an off-target read in a library built for alpha chains, this beta chain has a frequency of little significance. The DNA for the CDR3 is TGTGCCAGCAGCAATGAGGGACCCCAGGATACGCAGTATTTT. This gives the protein CASSNEGPQDTQYF. The chain uses TRBV5-4 and TRBJ2-3; D possibly uses TRBD1 or TRBD2 (5 bases each). Germline V gene sequence: CDR1 SGHNT, CDR2 YYREEE (reference sequence). Trimming pared 4 bases from V and 6 bases from J, leaving 15 bases between. The CDR3 length is 14 residues.

About this clonotype: Since the library was made to target alpha chains, this beta chain is a stray read and its abundance is not meaningful. The genes are TRBV7-9 and TRBJ2-7; a possible D gene is TRBD2 (6 bases). Trimming stripped 6 bases from V and 2 bases from J, with 14 bases between. Per germline, CDR1 SEHNR and CDR2 FQNEAQ (reference sequence). The CDR3 totals 14 residues. The CDR3 nucleotides are TGTGCCAGCAGTACTGACGGAGGGACCTACGAGCAGTACTTC. Protein sequence: CASSTDGGTYEQYF.

As regards this clonotype: For a library built for alpha chains, this beta chain is a stray read; little rests on its size. The chain links TRBV2 to TRBJ2-5, with a weak D call TRBD2 (7 bases). The V gene lost 7 bases and the J gene lost 5 bases, with 14 bases spanning the gap. The CDR3 length is 13 residues. Germline V gives CDR1 SNHLY, CDR2 FYNNEI. CDR3 in DNA: TGTGCCAGCACCCAGTGGGGGGGCGAGACCCAGTACTTC. Translated: CASTQWGGETQYF.

A remark on this clonotype: This beta chain appears as a stray read in a library generated for alpha chains; its size is not informative. The chain couples TRBV13 to TRBJ2-2, with a weak D call TRBD2 (6 bases). Trimming removed 5 bases from V and 1 base from J, with 17 bases in between. The CDR3 covers 17 residues. Germline lookup yields CDR1 PRHDT and CDR2 FYEKMQ (reference sequence). CDR3 amino acids: CASSPPRGGENTGELFF. CDR3 bases: TGTGCCAGCAGCCCACCTCGGGGCGGGGAGAACACCGGGGAGCTGTTTTTT.

As regards this clonotype: This beta chain slipped into a library made for alpha chains as a stray read, so its size is not meaningful. The chain carries TRBV7-9 and TRBJ2-1; D is undetermined. The V end lost 1 base, the J end lost 0 bases, and 4 bases lay between the germline ends. CDR1 is SEHNR, CDR2 FQNEAQ, per germline (reference sequence). The CDR3 loop spans 14 amino acids. CDR3 loop: CASSLDSSYNEQFF. In DNA, the CDR3 is TGTGCCAGCAGCTTAGACAGCTCCTACAATGAGCAGTTCTTC.

Worth noting for this clonotype: A library made for alpha chains picked up this beta chain off target, so its size means little. The genes are TRBV28 and TRBJ2-7, with 9 bases lining up with TRBD1. V shed 5 bases, J shed 1 base, and the junction held 6 bases outside the gene matches. Germline CDR1 is MDHEN and CDR2 is SYDVKM. This CDR3 has 15 residues. The CDR3 DNA follows: TGTGCCAGCAGTCTACCCGGGACAGGGTCCTACGAGCAGTACTTC. Translation: CASSLPGTGSYEQYF.

Note on this clonotype: This beta chain lies outside the target of a library built for alpha chains; its clone size means little. The chain uses TRBV7-3 and TRBJ2-5, with D possibly being TRBD1 (5 bases). The germline CDR1 and CDR2 sequences are SGHTA and FQGTGA. The V end lost 4 bases, the J end lost 5 bases, and 11 bases lay between the germline ends. The CDR3 loop spans 13 amino acids. The CDR3 DNA reads TGTGCCAGCAGCTCGACAGTAGGGGAGACCCAGTACTTC. Translated, it gives CASSSTVGETQYF.

This clonotype was observed once. In a library made to pick up alpha chains, this beta chain is a stray read with a size that means little. The gene calls are TRBV4-1 and TRBJ2-7; D call uncertain. Germline V gene sequence: CDR1 MGHRA, CDR2 YSYEKL. V was clipped by 0 bases and J by 1 base, with 13 bases between them. CDR3 length equals 16 residues. CDR3 nucleotide sequence: TGCGCCAGCAGCCAAGAGGGAAGGACGCCTTCCTACGAGCAGTACTTC. Amino acids: CASSQEGRTPSYEQYF.

On this clonotype itself: As an off-target read in a library built for alpha chains, this beta chain has a frequency of little significance. V usage is TRBV6-7 and J usage is TRBJ2-5; D remains unclear. TRBV6-7 is labeled an ORF, and its function is uncertain. The V end was cut by 0 bases, the J end by 7 bases, with 9 bases between. This CDR3 is built from 13 residues. The CDR3: CASSYSLVGTQYF. The CDR3 DNA reads TGTGCCAGCAGTTACTCGCTAGTGGGGACCCAGTACTTC.

On this clonotype: Since it is a stray read in a library aimed at alpha chains, this beta chain has a size that is not meaningful. The chain is built from TRBV18 and TRBJ1-5; D is unclear. Germline V CDR1 and CDR2: KGHSH, LQKENI. Trimming left V 3 bases short and J 3 bases short, with 9 bases between. The CDR3 has 14 amino acids. CDR3 nucleotide sequence: TGTGCCAGCTCACCCGGGCAGAACAATCAGCCCCAGCATTTT. This gives the protein CASSPGQNNQPQHF.

Note on this clonotype: This beta chain lies outside the target of a library built for alpha chains; its clone size means little. The chain couples TRBV10-3 to TRBJ2-7, with a weak D call TRBD2 (6 bases). V was pared by 7 bases and J by 0 bases, with 13 bases between. The CDR3 runs 14 residues. Germline assignment: CDR1 ENHRY and CDR2 SYGVKD. The CDR3 DNA sequence: TGTGCCATCACGGAGGGCAGCCTCTCCTACGAGCAGTACTTC. This translates into CAITEGSLSYEQYF.

This clonotype was detected only a few times. With the library built for alpha chains, this beta chain is off target and its frequency is not meaningful. The genes are TRBV11-2 and TRBJ2-2; no reliable D call. CDR3 length: 13 residues. Germline V gives CDR1 SGHAT, CDR2 FQNNGV. The V end was cut by 5 bases, the J end by 2 bases, with 6 bases between. The CDR3 sequence is CASSLSNTGELFF. The CDR3 DNA sequence: TGTGCCAGCAGCCTAAGTAACACCGGGGAGCTGTTTTTT.

Worth noting for this clonotype: Found in a library prepared for alpha chains, this beta chain is an off-target read, and its abundance has little meaning. The chain carries TRBV18 and TRBJ1-2, with D unresolved. V lost 4 bases and J 10 bases, leaving 10 bases between the germline ends. This CDR3 comprises 11 residues. The germline gives CDR1 KGHSH, CDR2 LQKENI. CDR3 loop: CASSQSEDYTF. The CDR3 nucleotides read TGTGCCAGCTCACAGTCGGAAGACTACACCTTC.

In the case of this clonotype: As an off-target read in a library built for alpha chains, this beta chain has a frequency of little significance. This chain connects TRBV18 to TRBJ2-3; a weak D match, TRBD2 (6 bases). Germline CDR1 KGHSH, CDR2 LQKENI. V lost 2 bases to trimming and J lost 2 bases, with 14 bases between them. The CDR3 runs 16 residues. The CDR3 DNA reads as TGTGCCAGCTCACCAACGGTAGCGGCTCTCACAGATACGCAGTATTTT. This gives the protein CASSPTVAALTDTQYF.

For this clonotype: This beta chain is off target for a library built for alpha chains, so its abundance means little. The chain recombines TRBV21-1 with TRBJ2-3. The J call may be faulty, since TRBJ1-5 better matches the DNA end. TRBV21-1 is a listed pseudogene. This CDR3 has 10 amino acids. The chain's CDR3 is CASSKAAQHF. In DNA, the CDR3 is TGTGCCAGCAGCAAAGCTGCACAGCATTTT.